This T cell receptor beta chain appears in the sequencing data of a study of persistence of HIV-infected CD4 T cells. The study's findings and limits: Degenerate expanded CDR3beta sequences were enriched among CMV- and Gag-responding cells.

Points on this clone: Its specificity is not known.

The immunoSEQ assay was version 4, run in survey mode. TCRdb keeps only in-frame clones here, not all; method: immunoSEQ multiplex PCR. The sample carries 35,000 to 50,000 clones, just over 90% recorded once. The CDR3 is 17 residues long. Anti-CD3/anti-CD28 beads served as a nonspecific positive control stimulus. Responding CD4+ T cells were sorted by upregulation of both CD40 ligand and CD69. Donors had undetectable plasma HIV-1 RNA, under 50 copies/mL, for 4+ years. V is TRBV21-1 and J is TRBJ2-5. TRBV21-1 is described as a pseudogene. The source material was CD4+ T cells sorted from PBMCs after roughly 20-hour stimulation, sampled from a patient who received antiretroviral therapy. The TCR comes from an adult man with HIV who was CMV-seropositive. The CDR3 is CASSKEKGPRHLETQYF. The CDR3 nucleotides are TGTGCCAGCAGCAAAGAAAAGGGACCTCGGCACTTAGAGACCCAGTACTTC.